These 6 T cell receptor beta chains were all obtained from the same sample, sequenced in a study of cytomegalovirus exposure and HLA in healthy donors. The PCR contained 60 Vbeta and 13 Jbeta primers. Method: immunoSEQ multiplex PCR; TCRdb's copy keeps in-frame clones and lacks some. The sample lists approximately 150,000 clones; around three quarters were seen once. The specimen sequenced was PBMCs. The receptors shown here come from a middle-aged woman in good health and CMV-seronegative.

The rearrangement uses TRBV5-1 and TRBJ2-1, with TRBD2 matching over 8 bases. The junction had 5 bases not matched to a gene; V was cut back by 4 bases and J by 8 bases. There are 13 residues in the CDR3. CDR1 and CDR2 from the germline V gene are SGHRS and YFSETQ. The CDR3: CASSELAVHEQFF. The DNA for the CDR3 is TGCGCCAGCAGCGAACTAGCGGTCCATGAGCAGTTCTTC.

The V call is TRBV28, the J call TRBJ1-5; D possibly corresponds to TRBD1 (5 bases). Germline CDR1 is MDHEN and CDR2 is SYDVKM. The CDR3 length is 15 residues. V was cut by 3 bases and J by 5 bases, with 14 bases left in between. CDR3 bases: TGTGCCAGCAGTTTGTACGACGGGGGGGATCAGCCCCAGCATTTT. It translates to CASSLYDGGDQPQHF.

V gene TRBV5-6 combines with J gene TRBJ2-2; D is unclear. V lost 2 bases and J 3 bases, leaving 11 bases between the germline ends. The CDR3 is made up of 15 amino acids. Germline V gene lookup returns CDR1 SGHDT and CDR2 YYEEEE. CDR3: CASSFRPADTGELFF. CDR3 DNA: TGTGCCAGCAGCTTTCGGCCTGCGGACACCGGGGAGCTGTTTTTT. Combining the CDR3 with reference TRBV5-6 and TRBJ2-2 gives the whole variable domain DAGVTQSPTHLIKTRGQQVTLRCSPKSGHDTVSWYQQALGQGPQFIFQYYEEEERQRGNFPDRFSGHQFPNYSSELNVNALLLGDSALYLCASSFRPADTGELFFGEGSRLTVL.

The gene calls are TRBV18 and TRBJ1-1, with a possible D match to TRBD1 (5 bases). The V end was cut by 5 bases, the J end by 6 bases, with 13 bases between. Germline V gene data show CDR1 as KGHSH and CDR2 as LQKENI. This CDR3 spans 13 amino acids. The chain's CDR3 is CASSSGGGSEAFF. CDR3 nucleotides: TGTGCCAGCTCATCCGGCGGGGGGTCTGAAGCTTTCTTT.

CDR3 loop: CASSSDRGEQYF. The CDR3 region has the DNA TGCGCCAGCAGCTCCGACAGGGGCGAGCAGTACTTC. The rearrangement links TRBV5-1 to TRBJ2-7, with 8 bases lining up with TRBD1. The CDR3 is 12 amino acids. Looked up from germline, CDR1 is SGHRS and CDR2 is YFSETQ. V shed 3 bases and J 6 bases; nucleotides not matched to a gene: 2.

The chain links TRBV29-1 to TRBJ1-1; 7 bases line up with TRBD1. In germline, CDR1 is SQVTM, CDR2 ANQGSEA. The CDR3 is made up of 14 amino acids. J lost 1 base, V lost 4 bases, and 6 bases had no gene match. CDR3 bases: TGCAGCGTTGCACAGGGGCTCCGGAACACTGAAGCTTTCTTT. Translated, it gives CSVAQGLRNTEAFF.